The 27 T cell receptor beta chains in this list originate from one sample, sequenced in a study of OX40 agonist ivuxolimab in advanced cancers. Assay used: immunoSEQ multiplex PCR; TCRdb lists only in-frame clones, some missing. Among about 12,000 clones, less than 80% were seen once, and the ten largest hold approximately 26%. Here the sequenced sample was CD4+ or CD8+ T cells sorted from blood, taken in a trial of the OX40 agonist ivuxolimab. Receptor source: an adult with an advanced solid tumor such as melanoma, head and neck, liver or kidney cancer.

This chain uses TRBV4-2 with TRBJ2-7; no definite D call. The CDR3 has 12 residues. Per germline, CDR1 LGHNA and CDR2 YNFKEQ. With 5 bases removed from V and 6 bases from J, the gap between germline ends came to 11 bases. CDR3 residues: CASSSGFGEQYF. The DNA for the CDR3 is TGTGCCAGCAGCTCTGGATTCGGCGAGCAGTACTTC.

This clone occurred a few times. The chain has TRBV6-5 and TRBJ1-2, with 8 bases identical to TRBD1. This CDR3 comprises 14 residues. Per germline, CDR1 MNHEY and CDR2 SVGAGI. After removal of 5 bases from V and 4 bases from J, the junction contained 6 bases not matched to a gene. Written as DNA, the CDR3 is TGTGCCAGCAGTACAGGGGGGGGGTTCTATGGCTACACCTTC. It codes for CASSTGGGFYGYTF.

The gene calls are TRBV9 and TRBJ2-1; possible D gene TRBD2, 7 bases. CDR1 is SGDLS and CDR2 is YYNGEE in the germline V gene. V gave up 5 bases and J gave up 15 bases, with 18 bases separating them. The CDR3 consists of 12 residues. CDR3 nucleotides: TGTGCCAGCAGTGAAGGGGGGGACGCACCGTTCTTC. Its protein product is CASSEGGDAPFF.

This sequence joins TRBV28 and TRBJ2-7, with D unclear. V shed 6 bases and J shed 10 bases, with 16 bases lying between them. The CDR3 has 12 amino acids. The germline gives CDR1 MDHEN, CDR2 SYDVKM. The CDR3 nucleotides read TGTGCCAGCAGGATGAACATCGGAACACAGTACTTC. This sequence encodes CASRMNIGTQYF.

This clone is termed medium-sized (0.01 to 0.1%). The rearrangement links TRBV4-3 to TRBJ1-6; D unresolved. V was shortened by 1 base and J by 9 bases, with 13 bases between the two germline ends. The CDR3 is 15 amino acids. Germline assignment: CDR1 LGHNA and CDR2 YSLEER. The CDR3 reads CASSQVADWSSPLHF. In nucleotides, the CDR3 is TGCGCCAGCAGCCAAGTGGCGGACTGGAGTTCACCCCTCCACTTT.

This chain links TRBV5-4 with TRBJ2-7; either TRBD1 or TRBD2 may supply D (5 bases each). V shed 3 bases and J shed 2 bases, with 15 bases lying between them. The CDR3 has 15 residues. The germline V gene has CDR1 SGHNT and CDR2 YYREEE (reference sequence). For the CDR3, the DNA is TGTGCCAGCAGCTCACCCCGGGACGGGGCCTACGAGCAGTACTTC. Amino acids: CASSSPRDGAYEQYF.

The sample holds a few counts of this clone. The chain uses TRBV6-5 and TRBJ2-2, with 12 bases identical to TRBD1. The CDR3 loop spans 15 amino acids. Germline CDR1 and CDR2: MNHEY and SVGAGI. Unmatched junction bases numbered 6, after V lost 7 bases and J lost 6 bases. The CDR3 DNA is TGTGCCAGCACCCTCCGGGACAGGGGGCCCGGGGAGCTGTTTTTT. It codes for CASTLRDRGPGELFF.

This clone came up once. The chain's CDR3 is CASSFRHDNQPQHF. CDR3 coding DNA: TGTGCCAGCAGCTTCCGGCACGACAATCAGCCCCAGCATTTT. This chain connects TRBV7-8 to TRBJ1-5; D call uncertain. The germline V and J ends were trimmed by 3 bases and 3 bases, with 9 bases remaining between them. This CDR3 is 14 amino acids long. Germline V CDR1 and CDR2: SGHVS, FQNEAQ.

The rearrangement links TRBV4-3 to TRBJ1-1; weak D call: TRBD1 (5 bases). Germline lookup yields CDR1 LGHNA and CDR2 YSLEER. Trimming left V 0 bases short and J 8 bases short, with 13 bases between. CDR3 size: 14 residues. CDR3 bases: TGCGCCAGCAGCCAAGATAGGGCAGGGCTGGAAGCTTTCTTT. This translates into CASSQDRAGLEAFF.

The chain couples TRBV9 to TRBJ1-3; D is uncertain. Germline V gene lookup returns CDR1 SGDLS and CDR2 YYNGEE. Trimming shortened V by 4 bases and J by 4 bases, and 18 bases separated the two germline ends. The CDR3 totals 16 residues. CDR3 sequence: CASSHPRRGRGNTIYF. The CDR3 DNA reads TGTGCCAGCAGCCACCCCAGGCGTGGGAGGGGAAACACCATATATTTT.

This CDR3 reads CASPQRDTQETQYF. The CDR3 nucleotides are TGTGCCAGCCCCCAAAGGGACACCCAAGAGACCCAGTACTTC. This chain links TRBV2 with TRBJ2-5; perhaps TRBD1 as D (6 bases). Germline loops: CDR1 SNHLY, CDR2 FYNNEI. The CDR3 sequence is 14 residues long. V lost 8 bases, J lost 1 base, and 14 bases lay in between.

The chain links TRBV2 to TRBJ1-6; 7 bases match TRBD1. Germline lookup yields CDR1 SNHLY and CDR2 FYNNEI. Trimming at V came to 1 base and at J to 0 bases, leaving 3 bases not matched to a gene. This CDR3 region has 17 residues. In DNA, the CDR3 is TGTGCCAGCAGTGAAGGGGACAGCAGCTCCTATAATTCACCCCTCCACTTT. It is translated as CASSEGDSSSYNSPLHF.

The V call is TRBV7-9, the J call TRBJ1-3; maybe TRBD1 (6 bases). Trimming removed 4 bases at V and 2 bases at J, with 18 bases between. This CDR3 has 17 amino acids. Germline values: CDR1 SEHNR, CDR2 FQNEAQ (reference sequence). CDR3 sequence reads: CASSSIHRDKAGNTIYF. CDR3 sequence (DNA): TGTGCCAGCAGCTCCATACACAGGGATAAGGCTGGAAACACCATATATTTT.

This chain connects TRBV2 to TRBJ2-3; 7 bases map to TRBD2. The CDR3 has 15 residues. J lost 6 bases, V lost 7 bases, and 13 bases had no gene match. Germline loops: CDR1 SNHLY, CDR2 FYNNEI. CDR3 DNA sequence: TGTGCCAGCAACCCACTGGGGGGGTTTTTGGATACGCAGTATTTT. Translating it yields CASNPLGGFLDTQYF.

The chain combines TRBV6-5 with TRBJ1-5, with D maybe TRBD1 (5 bases). V lost 4 bases and J lost 4, with 14 bases in between. Germline V gene sequence: CDR1 MNHEY, CDR2 SVGAGI. The CDR3 covers 15 residues. This CDR3 reads CASSSDPGWNQPQHF. For the CDR3, the DNA is TGTGCCAGCAGTTCCGACCCAGGGTGGAATCAGCCCCAGCATTTT.

This chain connects TRBV7-9 to TRBJ2-1; 10 nucleotides agree with TRBD2. V dropped 0 bases and J dropped 7; count of bases not matched to a gene: 12. This CDR3 region has 18 residues. CDR1 and CDR2 (germline): SEHNR, FQNEAQ (reference sequence). The CDR3 bases are TGTGCCAGCAGCTTAGCGGGGAGCGGGGGGGCTTTAAGGAATGAGCAGTTCTTC. This codes for CASSLAGSGGALRNEQFF.

The chain links TRBV27 to TRBJ2-7; 9 bases are a match to TRBD1. The CDR3 length is 15 residues. CDR1 MNHEY and CDR2 SMNVEV come from the germline V gene (reference sequence). J was trimmed by 3 bases and V by 4 bases; bases with no gene match: 7. In nucleotides, the CDR3 is TGTGCCAGCAGTTACCTCGGACAGGGGCTCTACGAGCAGTACTTC. As protein: CASSYLGQGLYEQYF.

As DNA, the CDR3 is TGTGCCAGCAGCTCCCCCCACCGGACTCATTTGGAACCCGATACGCAGTATTTT. The encoded protein is CASSSPHRTHLEPDTQYF. The gene calls are TRBV7-3 and TRBJ2-3; D might be TRBD2 (5 bases). CDR1 and CDR2 (germline): SGHTA, FQGTGA. This CDR3 is 18 amino acids long. V gave up 4 bases and J gave up 6 bases, with 26 bases separating them.

This clone was observed once. The chain is built from TRBV6-5 and TRBJ2-5; D is ambiguous. V gave up 4 bases and J gave up 1 base, with 10 bases separating them. Per the germline V gene, CDR1 is MNHEY and CDR2 is SVGAGI. The CDR3 is made up of 14 amino acids. In DNA form, the CDR3 reads TGTGCCAGCAGTTCCATCGGGCTCCAAGAGACCCAGTACTTC. Its protein product is CASSSIGLQETQYF.

V gene TRBV13 combines with J gene TRBJ2-7; D gene unclear. CDR3 size: 12 residues. With 6 bases removed from V and 4 bases from J, the gap between germline ends came to 10 bases. In germline, CDR1 is PRHDT, CDR2 FYEKMQ (reference sequence). The CDR3 loop is CASSEKTYEQYF. The CDR3 DNA reads as TGTGCCAGCAGTGAAAAGACATACGAGCAGTACTTC. Full variable domain (remainder filled in from reference TRBV13 and TRBJ2-7): AAGVIQSPRHLIKEKRETATLKCYPIPRHDTVYWYQQGPGQDPQFLISFYEKMQSDKGSIPDRFSAQQFSDYHSELNMSSLELGDSALYFCASSEKTYEQYFGPGTRLTVT.

The rearrangement uses TRBV7-8 and TRBJ2-5; 9 bases fit TRBD2. CDR1 is SGHVS, CDR2 FQNEAQ, per germline. The junction had 4 bases not matched to a gene; V was cut back by 1 base and J by 4 bases. The CDR3 extends over 15 amino acids. The CDR3 is CASSLVRLAVETQYF. CDR3 nucleotides: TGTGCCAGCAGCTTAGTGAGACTAGCGGTAGAGACCCAGTACTTC.

The rearrangement uses TRBV5-5 and TRBJ2-7; 7 nucleotides line up with TRBD1. With V trimmed by 4 bases and J by 2 bases, 9 bases remained unmatched. The length of the CDR3 is 15 residues. Germline V gene lookup returns CDR1 SGHKS and CDR2 YYEKEE (reference sequence). The CDR3 loop is CASSQPPTGTYEQYF. The DNA for the CDR3 is TGTGCCAGCAGCCAACCACCGACAGGGACCTACGAGCAGTACTTC.

This chain joins TRBV5-4 and TRBJ2-1; D unresolved. The CDR3 is 14 residues long. The V and J ends lost 2 bases and 3 bases respectively, with 9 bases between them. The V gene's germline CDR1 is SGHNT and CDR2 YYREEE (reference sequence). The DNA of the CDR3 is TGTGCCAGCAGCTTTGGTGGGGACTACAATGAGCAGTTCTTC. It is translated as CASSFGGDYNEQFF.

The chain combines TRBV6-6 with TRBJ1-1; D unresolved. Per the germline V gene, CDR1 is MNHNY and CDR2 is SVGAGI (reference sequence). There are 15 residues in the CDR3. Trimming cost V 2 bases and J 5 bases, with 15 bases left between them. The CDR3 here is CASSYPPLSGTEAFF. For the CDR3, the DNA is TGTGCCAGCAGTTACCCCCCTCTCTCTGGGACTGAAGCTTTCTTT.

Worth noting for this clone: Other DNA sequences within the sample encode an identical CDR3. This sequence joins TRBV19 and TRBJ2-1; 11 bases align to TRBD1. This CDR3 comprises 14 residues. The germline CDR1 and CDR2 sequences are LNHDA and SQIVND (reference sequence). V shed 5 bases and J 8 bases; nucleotides not matched to a gene: 5. The CDR3 nucleotides read TGTGCCAGTAGTTCCGGGACAGGGGGTGATGAGCAGTTCTTC. Translating it yields CASSSGTGGDEQFF.

V is TRBV4-1 and J is TRBJ2-7; 7 nucleotides match TRBD1. Germline trimming cut 1 base from V and 7 bases from J; bases unmatched to any gene: 10. In germline, CDR1 is MGHRA, CDR2 YSYEKL. The CDR3 is made up of 15 amino acids. Here the CDR3 reads CASSQVTGAVGEQYF. Written as DNA, the CDR3 is TGCGCCAGCAGCCAAGTAACAGGGGCAGTGGGGGAGCAGTACTTC.

The chain links TRBV6-4 to TRBJ2-2; maybe TRBD1 (6 bases). The germline V gene has CDR1 MRHNA and CDR2 SNTAGT. The CDR3 sequence is 14 residues long. Trimming took off 6 bases at V and 4 bases at J, with 12 bases between the two ends. The CDR3 protein is CASSLTGPTGELFF. CDR3 bases: TGTGCCAGCAGCCTCACAGGGCCCACCGGGGAGCTGTTTTTT.